The 14 T cell receptor beta chains reported below all come from one sample, sequenced in a study of type 1 and type 2 diabetes patients. PCR was run on genomic DNA. Amplification of the beta chain CDR3 used 30 forward and 13 reverse multiplex primers. TCRdb itself ran the multiplex PCR reads through MiXCR, one entry per CDR3 protein. Among fewer than 350,000 distinct CDR3 sequences, approximately 45% were seen once, and the ten largest hold approximately 14%. Sequenced input: peripheral blood mononuclear cells (PBMCs). The receptors were gathered from a man between 18 and 29 years old with type 2 diabetes.

This chain uses TRBV19 with TRBJ1-4; possible D gene TRBD1, 6 bases. The V and J ends lost 5 bases and 4 bases respectively, with 17 bases between them. The CDR3 covers 16 residues. Per germline, CDR1 LNHDA and CDR2 SQIVND (reference sequence). In DNA, the CDR3 is TGTGCCAGTAGTTTACAACAGGGTCTAAGTAATGAAAAACTGTTTTTT. The encoded protein is CASSLQQGLSNEKLFF.

A few counts support this clonotype. V and J are TRBV30 and TRBJ2-7, with D perhaps TRBD1 (5 bases). Trimming took 1 base from V and 4 from J, leaving 14 bases between them. This CDR3 contains 14 residues. In germline, CDR1 is GTSNPN, CDR2 SVGIG (reference sequence). The CDR3 protein is CAWSANRLFYEQYF. CDR3 DNA: TGTGCCTGGAGTGCAAACAGGCTGTTTTACGAGCAGTACTTC. The full variable domain, its missing parts supplied by reference TRBV30 and TRBJ2-7, is SQTIHQWPATLVQPVGSPLSLECTVEGTSNPNLYWYRQAAGRGLQLLFYSVGIGQISSEVPQNLSASRPQDRQFILSSKKLLLSDSGFYLCAWSANRLFYEQYFGPGTRLTVT.

This chain uses TRBV19 with TRBJ2-3; perhaps TRBD2 as D (5 bases). V dropped 11 bases and J dropped 3 bases, with 15 bases sitting between them. CDR1 and CDR2 from the germline V gene are LNHDA and SQIVND (reference sequence). The CDR3 sequence is 13 residues long. The CDR3 is CAWSGDGTDTQYF. The CDR3 DNA sequence: TGTGCCTGGAGCGGAGACGGGACAGATACGCAGTATTTT. The full variable domain, its missing parts supplied by reference TRBV19 and TRBJ2-3, is DGGITQSPKYLFRKEGQNVTLSCEQNLNHDAMYWYRQDPGQGLRLIYYSQIVNDFQKGDIAEGYSVSREKKESFPLTVTSAQKNPTAFYLCAWSGDGTDTQYFGPGTRLTVL.

The chain is built from TRBV7-8 and TRBJ2-5; no firm D call. Germline V gives CDR1 SGHVS, CDR2 FQNEAQ. This CDR3 is 16 amino acids long. The V and J ends lost 0 bases and 5 bases respectively, with 16 bases between them. The CDR3 DNA reads TGTGCCAGCAGCTTAGCGAGAGATTGGTCGGCGGAGACCCAGTACTTC. It specifies CASSLARDWSAETQYF.

The genes are TRBV12-5 and TRBJ2-3, with D unresolved. This CDR3 has 15 residues. CDR1 and CDR2 from the germline V gene are LGHNT and FRNRAP. CDR3 bases: TGTGCCAGCAGTTGGTCGGGTGGGAGCACAGATACGCAGTATTTT. Translation: CASSWSGGSTDTQYF.

This chain links TRBV11-2 with TRBJ2-7; D may be TRBD2 (6 bases). Germline V gene lookup returns CDR1 SGHAT and CDR2 FQNNGV. The CDR3 contains 13 residues. V shed 1 base and J shed 3 bases, with 7 bases lying between them. The CDR3 here is CASSLVAVYEQYF. CDR3 nucleotides: TGTGCCAGCAGCTTAGTAGCGGTCTACGAGCAGTACTTC.

This clonotype was detected only a few times. The chain recombines TRBV29-1 with TRBJ2-7; 12 nucleotides match TRBD2. This CDR3 contains 14 residues. CDR1 is SQVTM, CDR2 ANQGSEA, per germline. V was clipped by 6 bases and J by 1 base; unmatched bases: 4. As DNA, the CDR3 is TGCAGCGTCATCCTAGCGGGAGGGTCCTACGAGCAGTACTTC. It encodes CSVILAGGSYEQYF.

This chain links TRBV9 with TRBJ1-6; D is undetermined. This CDR3 is 15 amino acids long. Germline V gives CDR1 SGDLS, CDR2 YYNGEE. V was pared by 0 bases and J by 4 bases, with 8 bases between. CDR3: CASSVVGNYNSPLHF. In DNA form, the CDR3 reads TGTGCCAGCAGCGTAGTCGGGAATTATAATTCACCCCTCCACTTT.

The chain has TRBV6-4 and TRBJ1-5; TRBD1 might be the D (6 bases). The V end was cut by 8 bases, the J end by 0 bases, with 14 bases between. The CDR3 runs 15 residues. In germline, CDR1 is MRHNA, CDR2 SNTAGT. This CDR3 reads CASLQGPDSNQPQHF. The CDR3 coding sequence is TGTGCCAGCCTACAGGGACCGGATAGCAATCAGCCCCAGCATTTT.

This chain joins TRBV19 and TRBJ2-3; the D gene is possibly TRBD1 (6 bases). Germline loops: CDR1 LNHDA, CDR2 SQIVND (reference sequence). V lost 4 bases to trimming and J lost 6 bases, with 14 bases between them. The CDR3 is made up of 14 amino acids. CDR3 loop: CASSTSDRSDTQYF. CDR3 in DNA: TGTGCCAGTAGTACCTCGGACAGATCTGATACGCAGTATTTT.

V is TRBV7-3 and J is TRBJ1-1; maybe TRBD1 (5 bases). V shed 6 bases and J shed 6 bases, with 14 bases lying between them. Per the germline V gene, CDR1 is SGHTA and CDR2 is FQGTGA. This CDR3 contains 13 residues. The CDR3 sequence: CASSLSGGAEAFF. CDR3 sequence (DNA): TGTGCCAGCAGTTTATCCGGGGGTGCTGAAGCTTTCTTT. Based on the CDR3 plus reference TRBV7-3 and TRBJ1-1, the full variable domain is GAGVSQTPSNKVTEKGKYVELRCDPISGHTALYWYRQSLGQGPEFLIYFQGTGAADDSGLPNDRFFAVRPEGSVSTLKIQRTERGDSAVYLCASSLSGGAEAFFGQGTRLTVV.

A remark on this clonotype: This sequence may be a read error, since a much larger clone differs from it by one base. V usage is TRBV7-2 and J usage is TRBJ2-7; D possibly corresponds to TRBD2 (5 bases). Germline CDR1 SGHTA, CDR2 FQGNSA. V was shortened by 5 bases and J by 5 bases, with 13 bases between the two germline ends. CDR3 size: 13 residues. The CDR3 sequence is CASSVDAGHEQYF. The CDR3 DNA follows: TGTGCCAGCAGCGTCGATGCGGGCCACGAGCAGTACTTC.

The chain links TRBV24-1 to TRBJ1-1; D gene ambiguous. The germline V and J ends were trimmed by 5 bases and 1 base, with 7 bases remaining between them. CDR1 and CDR2 (germline): KGHDR, SFDVKD. The CDR3 is 13 residues long. This CDR3 is CATSAAGNTEAFF. Here the CDR3 DNA reads TGTGCCACCAGTGCAGCAGGGAACACTGAAGCTTTCTTT.

This clonotype was seen only a few times. The genes are TRBV29-1 and TRBJ1-1; D perhaps matches TRBD1 (5 bases). From germline, CDR1 is SQVTM and CDR2 ANQGSEA. The CDR3 covers 13 residues. V lost 6 bases to trimming and J lost 2 bases, with 13 bases between them. The CDR3 sequence: CSVRQKFNTEAFF. As DNA, the CDR3 is TGCAGCGTACGACAGAAATTTAACACTGAAGCTTTCTTT.